The rows below give T cell receptor beta chains drawn from one sample of a study of T cell responses to AZD1222 COVID-19 vaccine. Libraries were prepared by immunoSEQ multiplex PCR; TCRdb keeps only in-frame clonotypes and omits some of them. The sample carries approximately 99,000 clones, approximately 93% recorded once. Sequences were derived from peripheral blood, sampled 28 days after the second AZD1222 dose. Every receptor here comes from an adult who received the AZD1222 COVID-19 vaccine. Both conserved end residues are part of each CDR3. The D gene is left open where the match is weak. Not every row has a clone size; where given, it reads once, few, many or a size class.

-,TRBV7-3,TRBJ1-1,-,CASSLGRGGTEAFF,TGTGCCAGCAGCTTGGGTAGGGGTGGGACTGAAGCTTTCTTT
-,TRBV6-2/TRBV6-3,TRBJ1-1,-,CASSYSTGLGARNTEAFF,TGTGCCAGCAGTTACTCTACGGGCCTAGGAGCTAGGAACACTGAAGCTTTCTTT
-,TRBV14,TRBJ1-1,-,CASTPELGTGEAFF,TGTGCCAGCACCCCAGAACTAGGGACTGGTGAAGCTTTCTTT
-,TRBV7-9,TRBJ2-2,TRBD2,CASSFRLAGASFREELFF,TGTGCCAGCAGCTTCCGACTAGCGGGAGCATCCTTCCGTGAGGAGCTGTTTTTT
-,TRBV3-1/TRBV3-2,TRBJ2-2,-,CASSQGGAGELFF,TGTGCCAGCAGCCAGGGCGGGGCCGGGGAGCTGTTTTTT
-,TRBV5-4,TRBJ2-5,TRBD2,CASSLRLAGQETQYF,TGTGCCAGCAGCTTGAGACTAGCGGGACAAGAGACCCAGTACTTC
-,TRBV18,TRBJ1-4,-,CASSTGLEKLFF,TGTGCCAGCTCAACAGGGTTAGAAAAACTGTTTTTT
-,TRBV5-1,TRBJ2-5,-,CASSSLPQETQYF,TGCGCCAGCAGTTCCCTGCCCCAAGAGACCCAGTACTTC
-,TRBV2,TRBJ1-2,-,CASSTGRAASYGYTF,TGTGCCAGCAGTACGGGTAGGGCGGCGAGCTATGGCTACACCTTC
-,TRBV11-2,TRBJ2-7,-,CASSSLLGISYEQYF,TGTGCCAGCAGCTCACTTCTGGGGATCTCCTACGAGCAGTACTTC
-,TRBV7-6,TRBJ2-1,-,CASSLEGFGGQFF,TGTGCCAGCAGCTTAGAAGGCTTTGGGGGGCAGTTCTTC
-,TRBV9,TRBJ2-7,TRBD2,CASSPRLAGSSYEQYF,TGTGCCAGCAGCCCCCGACTAGCGGGATCTTCCTACGAGCAGTACTTC
-,TRBV28,TRBJ2-7,-,CASSGGTSYEQYF,TGTGCCAGCAGTGGGGGGACAAGCTACGAGCAGTACTTC
-,TRBV15,TRBJ1-2,-,CATSNPVGTALGYGYTF,TGTGCCACCAGCAATCCAGTCGGGACGGCTCTCGGCTATGGCTACACCTTC
-,TRBV5-5,TRBJ1-3,-,CASSPTGTPTGNTIYF,TGTGCCAGCAGCCCCACCGGGACACCGACTGGAAACACCATATATTTT
once,TRBV5-5,TRBJ2-7,TRBD1,CASSPGQGKPSDEQYF,TGTGCCAGCAGCCCAGGACAGGGTAAGCCGTCGGACGAGCAGTACTTC
-,TRBV27,TRBJ1-2,-,CASSITPAQGYTF,TGTGCCAGCAGTATAACACCGGCCCAAGGCTACACCTTC
-,TRBV28,TRBJ2-7,-,CASSLATRPYEQYF,TGTGCCAGCAGTTTGGCTACGAGGCCCTACGAGCAGTACTTC
-,TRBV6-2/TRBV6-3,TRBJ2-5,TRBD1,CASSPEPGTGGQETQYF,TGTGCCAGCAGTCCAGAACCCGGGACAGGGGGCCAAGAGACCCAGTACTTC
few,TRBV9,TRBJ2-6,-,CASSVEGIANVLTF,TGTGCCAGCAGCGTAGAGGGGATAGCCAACGTCCTGACTTTC
-,TRBV2,TRBJ2-3,-,CASTRIDTQYF,TGTGCCAGCACCAGGATAGATACGCAGTATTTT
-,TRBV28,TRBJ2-5,TRBD2,CASGRGGQETQYF,TGTGCCAGTGGGAGGGGCGGACAAGAGACCCAGTACTTC
-,TRBV7-2,TRBJ2-5,TRBD2,CASSSGTSGGETQYF,TGTGCCAGCAGCTCTGGGACTAGCGGAGGGGAGACCCAGTACTTC
-,TRBV19,TRBJ1-4,-,CASSISQGWSEKLFF,TGTGCCAGTAGTATTTCGCAGGGATGGAGTGAAAAACTGTTTTTT
-,TRBV6-5,TRBJ2-5,TRBD1,CASRDRGFQETQYF,TGTGCCAGCAGAGACAGGGGCTTCCAAGAGACCCAGTACTTC
once,TRBV24-1,TRBJ1-5,-,CATSVSGNQPQHF,TGTGCCACCAGTGTGTCGGGTAATCAGCCCCAGCATTTT
-,TRBV7-6,TRBJ2-6,-,CASSPLGKVGTRANVLTF,TGTGCCAGCAGCCCACTGGGGAAGGTTGGGACCCGGGCCAACGTCCTGACTTTC
-,TRBV28,TRBJ1-1,TRBD1,CASSRPLYRGNTNTEAFF,TGTGCCAGCAGTCGGCCCTTATACAGGGGGAACACGAACACTGAAGCTTTCTTT
-,TRBV5-1,TRBJ2-5,-,CASRDTQETQYF,TGCGCCAGCCGGGACACCCAAGAGACCCAGTACTTC
-,TRBV7-2,TRBJ2-7,-,CASSLVAGRGERQYF,TGTGCCAGCAGCTTAGTAGCGGGCAGGGGAGAGCGGCAGTACTTC
-,TRBV4-1,TRBJ1-2,TRBD1,CASSQDMGTGTFYGYTF,TGCGCCAGCAGCCAAGATATGGGGACAGGAACCTTCTATGGCTACACCTTC
-,TRBV2,TRBJ2-1,TRBD2,CASSELAGGVEQFF,TGTGCCAGCAGTGAACTAGCGGGAGGAGTCGAGCAGTTCTTC
once,TRBV10-3,TRBJ2-7,TRBD1,CAISATGSSYEQYF,TGTGCCATCAGTGCGACAGGGAGCTCCTACGAGCAGTACTTC
-,TRBV7-2,TRBJ2-5,-,CASSLAPGGGVETQYF,TGTGCCAGCAGCTTAGCGCCGGGGGGCGGTGTTGAGACCCAGTACTTC
-,TRBV28,TRBJ1-1,TRBD1,CASSGQGQPQAFF,TGTGCCAGCAGTGGACAGGGGCAACCTCAAGCTTTCTTT
-,TRBV19,TRBJ2-1,-,CASSSGSESYNEQFF,TGTGCCAGTAGCTCAGGGTCGGAGTCCTACAATGAGCAGTTCTTC
-,TRBV10-1,TRBJ2-7,-,CASSESGSRGLPYEQYF,TGCGCCAGCAGTGAGTCGGGAAGCAGGGGACTTCCCTACGAGCAGTACTTC
-,TRBV9,TRBJ2-3,-,CASSVEALSTDTQYF,TGTGCCAGCAGCGTAGAGGCTCTTAGCACAGATACGCAGTATTTT
-,TRBV3-1/TRBV3-2,TRBJ2-1,TRBD1,CASSRDRASSYNEQFF,TGTGCCAGCAGCCGAGACAGGGCGAGCTCCTACAATGAGCAGTTCTTC
-,TRBV11-2,TRBJ2-7,-,CASSVGSGSSYEQYF,TGTGCCAGCAGCGTCGGTAGCGGCAGCTCCTACGAGCAGTACTTC
-,TRBV5-1,TRBJ2-7,TRBD1,CASSNSGTGAYEQYF,TGCGCCAGCAGCAACTCCGGGACAGGGGCCTACGAGCAGTACTTC
-,TRBV5-1,TRBJ2-2,-,CASSRDRSGGELFF,TGCGCCAGCAGCCGGGACCGGAGCGGCGGGGAGCTGTTTTTT
-,TRBV7-9,TRBJ2-1,TRBD2,CASSLASGTSRQQFF,TGTGCCAGCAGCTTAGCTAGCGGGACTAGCCGTCAGCAGTTCTTC
-,TRBV14,TRBJ1-6,-,CASSQSGISPLHF,TGTGCCAGCAGCCAATCCGGGATTTCACCCCTCCACTTT
-,TRBV7-9,TRBJ2-7,TRBD1,CASSLGNRGADEQYF,TGTGCCAGCAGCTTAGGGAACAGGGGGGCGGACGAGCAGTACTTC
few,TRBV15,TRBJ1-2,-,CATSRDRGVGGYTF,TGTGCCACCAGCAGAGATAGGGGGGTTGGCGGCTACACCTTC
once,TRBV9,TRBJ2-2,TRBD1,CASSLRDRPNTGELFF,TGTGCCAGCAGCCTCAGGGACAGGCCGAACACCGGGGAGCTGTTTTTT
once,TRBV7-3,TRBJ2-1,TRBD2,CASSLAGGNEGEQFF,TGTGCCAGCAGCTTAGCGGGAGGAAATGAAGGGGAGCAGTTCTTC
-,TRBV5-1,TRBJ2-1,TRBD2,CASSRSSGSLHEQFF,TGCGCCAGCAGCCGCTCTAGCGGGAGCCTCCATGAGCAGTTCTTC
many,TRBV6-4,TRBJ1-1,-,CASSVSTNTEAFF,TGTGCCAGCAGTGTTAGTACGAACACTGAAGCTTTCTTT
-,TRBV25-1,TRBJ2-1,TRBD2,CASRPTSGTYNEQFF,TGTGCCAGCAGGCCAACTAGCGGAACCTACAATGAGCAGTTCTTC
-,TRBV10-3,TRBJ1-5,TRBD1,CAAGPGGANPTQHF,TGTGCCGCAGGCCCAGGGGGCGCCAATCCAACGCAGCATTTT
-,TRBV6-5,TRBJ1-1,-,CASTNHPRFGAFF,TGTGCCAGTACAAACCATCCCCGTTTCGGGGCTTTCTTT